The T cell receptor beta chain under discussion was sequenced for a study of T cell responses to AZD1222 COVID-19 vaccine. Of note for this clone: The antigen is undetermined.

This CDR3 has 12 amino acids. V was cut by 7 bases and J by 0 bases, with 6 bases left in between. CDR1 is LNHDA and CDR2 is SQIVND in the germline V gene (reference sequence). The assay was immunoSEQ multiplex PCR, and TCRdb's table has in-frame clones only and misses some. In the table there are approximately 130,000 clones, 88% of which are singletons. Findings of the study overall: The study found Spike-specific TCR breadth and depth rose after two AZD1222 doses. Donors in the cohort were predominantly white British and more often female, and clonal diversity was possibly underestimated.

Second doses were pooled across both intervals (about 4 or about 12 weeks). The genes are TRBV19 and TRBJ1-1; D ambiguous. Specimen: peripheral blood, collected 28 days after the second AZD1222 dose. This clonotype was sampled from an adult who received the AZD1222 COVID-19 vaccine. CDR3 nucleotide sequence: TGTGCCAGTAATAGGGTGAACACTGAAGCTTTCTTT. It is translated as CASNRVNTEAFF.